This T cell receptor (beta chain) was obtained from a study of blood T cell repertoires in COVID-19. Study-wide context: From the United States, Italy and Spain came samples of acute and convalescent COVID-19. Sources were T cells, B-cell-depleted T cells, or PBMCs; the material itself was cDNA or gDNA.

Source study methods: Nucleated cell number was recorded as an estimate derived from reference gene primer amplification. The assay was immunoSEQ multiplex PCR, and TCRdb's table has in-frame clones only and misses some. V, J and clone size are taken as reported in that table, and D and trimming were inferred from the DNA itself. Here the sample spans roughly 320,000 clones, nearly 90% being singletons. Patients in Seattle were enrolled during active infection, then followed longitudinally. The V gene lost 4 bases and the J gene lost 5 bases, with 14 bases spanning the gap. The CDR3 spans 13 residues. The germline CDR1 and CDR2 sequences are SQVTM and ANQGSEA.

The TCR sequence derives from a woman aged 25 to 39 with COVID-19, enrolled during active disease. V and J are TRBV29-1 and TRBJ2-5; TRBD2 is a possible D gene (5 bases). What was sequenced was peripheral blood. CDR3 sequence: CSVAAPWEETQYF. CDR3 nucleotide sequence: TGCAGCGTTGCGGCCCCCTGGGAGGAGACCCAGTACTTC.